A single sample is the source of the 23 T cell receptor beta chains below, sequenced in a study of shared clonotypes between healthy human individuals. Selected positively for CCR7 and CD45RO-negative, naive CD8 cells excluded terminally differentiated effector memory CD45RA+ cells. TCRdb's copy holds only in-frame clones and misses some; the assay was immunoSEQ multiplex PCR. The table records hundreds of thousands of clones, around 93% of them present only once. Sequences were obtained from naive CD8+ T cells sorted from blood. The receptors stem from a man under 40 in good health.

The chain employs TRBV28 and TRBJ1-1; no clear D gene. The CDR3 covers 14 residues. Trimming shortened V by 1 base and J by 6 bases, and 12 bases separated the two germline ends. Germline CDR1 MDHEN, CDR2 SYDVKM. The CDR3, as DNA: TGTGCCAGCAGTTTATTAGGGCGGACCGCTGAAGCTTTCTTT. Protein product: CASSLLGRTAEAFF.

The V and J genes are TRBV7-6 and TRBJ2-3; TRBD2 matches 9 bases. Germline CDR1 and CDR2: SGHVS and FNYEAQ. This CDR3 comprises 15 residues. V was pared by 1 base and J by 6 bases, with 5 bases of the junction left unmatched. The CDR3 coding sequence is TGTGCCAGCAGCTTAGGTAGCGGGAGCGGGGATACGCAGTATTTT. Encoded protein: CASSLGSGSGDTQYF.

The chain recombines TRBV27 with TRBJ2-4; weak D call: TRBD2 (7 bases). The CDR3 consists of 17 residues. Trimming removed 6 bases at V and 0 bases at J, with 18 bases between. Germline CDR1 is MNHEY and CDR2 is SMNVEV (reference sequence). DNA for the CDR3: TGTGCCAGCAGCCCCCCGGGCGGGGGCCTAGCCAAAAACATTCAGTACTTC. Its translation is CASSPPGGGLAKNIQYF.

The chain employs TRBV28 and TRBJ2-1; a weak D match, TRBD1 (5 bases). In germline, CDR1 is MDHEN, CDR2 SYDVKM. The CDR3 totals 15 residues. Deletions cut 3 bases from V and 10 bases from J, with 19 bases between. The CDR3, as DNA: TGTGCCAGCAGTTTCGGTTACGGGCCTTCAGGGGAGCAGTTCTTC. Residues: CASSFGYGPSGEQFF. The variable domain in full, completed from reference TRBV28 and TRBJ2-1, reads DVKVTQSSRYLVKRTGEKVFLECVQDMDHENMFWYRQDPGLGLRLIYFSYDVKMKEKGDIPEGYSVSREKKERFSLILESASTNQTSMYLCASSFGYGPSGEQFFGPGTRLTVL.

The rearrangement links TRBV28 to TRBJ2-7, with 11 bases identical to TRBD2. The CDR3 extends over 16 amino acids. Trimming at V came to 5 bases and at J to 2 bases, leaving 8 bases not matched to a gene. Germline V gives CDR1 MDHEN, CDR2 SYDVKM. The DNA of the CDR3 is TGTGCCAGCAGTCCAAGGACTAGCGGGCCTACCTACGAGCAGTACTTC. This sequence encodes CASSPRTSGPTYEQYF.

The DNA of the CDR3 is TGTGCCAGCAGCGTAAACACGGGAGGGATCAATGAGCAGTTCTTC. Amino acids: CASSVNTGGINEQFF. The V gene is TRBV9, the J gene TRBJ2-1; 8 nucleotides align to TRBD2. The CDR3 is 15 amino acids. Germline V gene sequence: CDR1 SGDLS, CDR2 YYNGEE. The junction had 6 bases not matched to a gene; V was cut back by 1 base and J by 6 bases.

The chain links TRBV27 to TRBJ1-5, with 9 nucleotides matching TRBD1. After removal of 5 bases from V and 12 bases from J, the junction contained 11 bases not matched to a gene. CDR1 and CDR2 (germline): MNHEY, SMNVEV (reference sequence). The CDR3 covers 14 residues. For the CDR3, the DNA is TGTGCCAGCAGTCAGATCGGGACAGGGTCTGACCAGCATTTT. Its protein is CASSQIGTGSDQHF.

The chain uses TRBV6-5 and TRBJ2-5; the D gene is possibly TRBD1 (5 bases). The V gene's germline CDR1 is MNHEY and CDR2 SVGAGI. The V end lost 3 bases, the J end lost 5 bases, and 10 bases lay between the germline ends. The length of the CDR3 is 13 residues. CDR3 sequence (DNA): TGTGCCAGCAGTTATCAGGGTTTGGAGACCCAGTACTTC. This translates into CASSYQGLETQYF.

The CDR3 DNA is TGTGCCAGCAGCTTAGAAGCGGCGGCCTACGAGCAGTACTTC. Protein sequence: CASSLEAAAYEQYF. V usage is TRBV7-2 and J usage is TRBJ2-7; tentative D call: TRBD2 (5 bases). Deletions cut 1 base from V and 2 bases from J, with 9 bases between. CDR3 length: 14 residues. Germline V gene lookup returns CDR1 SGHTA and CDR2 FQGNSA.

The chain employs TRBV5-6 and TRBJ2-3; 9 nucleotides agree with TRBD1. Looked up from germline, CDR1 is SGHDT and CDR2 is YYEEEE. V was clipped by 2 bases and J by 4 bases; unmatched bases: 8. The CDR3 spans 16 residues. In DNA, the CDR3 is TGTGCCAGCAGCTTTGGTACAGGGGGCTCGGCAGATACGCAGTATTTT. As protein: CASSFGTGGSADTQYF.

The V call is TRBV28, the J call TRBJ1-2; TRBD1 aligns across 8 bases. Germline values: CDR1 MDHEN, CDR2 SYDVKM. Unmatched junction bases numbered 10, after V lost 7 bases and J lost 3 bases. There are 15 residues in the CDR3. The CDR3 nucleotides are TGTGCCAGCAACGTCGACAGGGGTTTTTACTATGGCTACACCTTC. It is translated as CASNVDRGFYYGYTF.

With regard to this clone: The sample has other DNA sequences that encode this CDR3 too. The V and J genes are TRBV7-9 and TRBJ2-2, with a weak D call TRBD1 (6 bases). V gave up 5 bases and J gave up 7 bases, with 20 bases separating them. Germline CDR1 and CDR2: SEHNR and FQNEAQ (reference sequence). The CDR3 spans 16 residues. DNA for the CDR3: TGTGCCAGCAGCCTCCGGGACAATTCGGACGGCGGGGAGCTGTTTTTT. It yields the protein CASSLRDNSDGGELFF. Using reference TRBV7-9 and TRBJ2-2 for the parts outside the CDR3, the full variable domain is DTGVSQNPRHKITKRGQNVTFRCDPISEHNRLYWYRQTLGQGPEFLTYFQNEAQLEKSRLLSDRFSAERPKGSFSTLEIQRTEQGDSAMYLCASSLRDNSDGGELFFGEGSRLTVL.

The chain joins TRBV6-4 to TRBJ2-7, with a possible D match to TRBD1 (6 bases). V was shortened by 2 bases and J by 3 bases, with 20 bases between the two germline ends. The CDR3 sequence is 17 residues long. Per the germline V gene, CDR1 is MRHNA and CDR2 is SNTAGT. Written as DNA, the CDR3 is TGTGCCAGCAGTGACGGGCTGAAGACAGGAGAGCACTACGAGCAGTACTTC. This sequence encodes CASSDGLKTGEHYEQYF.

The J gene is TRBJ1-1, the V gene TRBV6-5; no firm D call. Germline lookup yields CDR1 MNHEY and CDR2 SVGAGI. Trimming cost V 8 bases and J 0 bases, with 13 bases left between them. The CDR3 has 14 residues. The DNA for the CDR3 is TGTGCCAGCGCCGGACTCGGGATGAACACTGAAGCTTTCTTT. Translating it yields CASAGLGMNTEAFF.

The chain joins TRBV29-1 to TRBJ2-3; either TRBD1 or TRBD2 may fit D (6 bases each). V was cut by 6 bases and J by 1 base, with 11 bases left in between. This CDR3 region has 13 residues. Per the germline V gene, CDR1 is SQVTM and CDR2 is ANQGSEA. DNA for the CDR3: TGCAGCGTCTTGGGGGGCCGCACAGATACGCAGTATTTT. This translates into CSVLGGRTDTQYF.

On this clone: A read error is the likely source, as a far larger clone sits one nucleotide away. The rearrangement uses TRBV27 and TRBJ2-7, with D possibly being TRBD1 (6 bases). Germline V gives CDR1 MNHEY, CDR2 SMNVEV (reference sequence). V lost 3 bases and J lost 3, with 9 bases in between. The CDR3 totals 13 residues. The CDR3 coding sequence is TGTGCCAGCAGTTTCTACAGGGACTACGAGCAGTACTTC. It is translated as CASSFYRDYEQYF.

The chain couples TRBV7-9 to TRBJ2-1; D is undetermined. The length of the CDR3 is 12 residues. CDR1 SEHNR and CDR2 FQNEAQ come from the germline V gene (reference sequence). With 2 bases removed from V and 10 bases from J, the gap between germline ends came to 9 bases. For the CDR3, the DNA is TGTGCCAGCAGCTTATTTTTTCCAGAGCAGTTCTTC. This codes for CASSLFFPEQFF.

This clone was seen a few times. The CDR3 region is CASSLQNFHEQYF. The CDR3 bases are TGTGCCAGCAGCCTACAAAACTTCCACGAGCAGTACTTC. The chain joins TRBV28 to TRBJ2-7; D not certain. This CDR3 region has 13 residues. Germline V gene lookup returns CDR1 MDHEN and CDR2 SYDVKM. Trimming cost V 6 bases and J 5 bases, with 14 bases left between them. The complete variable domain, with remaining parts taken from reference TRBV28 and TRBJ2-7, reads DVKVTQSSRYLVKRTGEKVFLECVQDMDHENMFWYRQDPGLGLRLIYFSYDVKMKEKGDIPEGYSVSREKKERFSLILESASTNQTSMYLCASSLQNFHEQYFGPGTRLTVT.

The V call is TRBV5-6, the J call TRBJ2-1; D is ambiguous. The V and J ends lost 0 bases and 5 bases respectively, with 9 bases between them. Germline CDR1 and CDR2: SGHDT and YYEEEE. CDR3 size: 14 residues. CDR3 region: CASSLGAGHNEQFF. CDR3 bases: TGTGCCAGCAGCTTGGGGGCCGGCCACAATGAGCAGTTCTTC.

The chain recombines TRBV6-6 with TRBJ1-2, with a tentative D call TRBD1 (5 bases). The germline V gene has CDR1 MNHNY and CDR2 SVGAGI (reference sequence). V lost 6 bases to trimming and J lost 3 bases, with 11 bases between them. The CDR3 has 13 amino acids. The CDR3 bases are TGTGCCAGCAGCCACGGGGCAGACTATGGCTACACCTTC. It encodes CASSHGADYGYTF.

The chain couples TRBV11-2 to TRBJ2-5; the D is unclear. Trimming cost V 2 bases and J 5 bases, with 15 bases left between them. From germline, CDR1 is SGHAT and CDR2 FQNNGV. This CDR3 is built from 15 residues. The CDR3 DNA reads as TGTGCCAGCAGCTTATGGGCTGGTCGTCAGGAGACCCAGTACTTC. This gives the protein CASSLWAGRQETQYF. Combining the CDR3 with reference TRBV11-2 and TRBJ2-5 gives the whole variable domain EAGVAQSPRYKIIEKRQSVAFWCNPISGHATLYWYQQILGQGPKLLIQFQNNGVVDDSQLPKDRFSAERLKGVDSTLKIQPAKLEDSAVYLCASSLWAGRQETQYFGPGTRLLVL.

This clone was found once. The rearrangement links TRBV5-8 to TRBJ1-1, with 11 bases that match TRBD1. This CDR3 is built from 14 residues. Germline V gene data show CDR1 as SGHTS and CDR2 as YDEGEE. V lost 6 bases and J lost 4; bases outside the gene matches: 5. CDR3 amino acids: CASTTGTGGTEAFF. The DNA of the CDR3 is TGTGCCAGCACCACCGGGACAGGGGGCACTGAAGCTTTCTTT.

This chain uses TRBV5-6 with TRBJ2-5; the D is unclear. The CDR3 contains 11 residues. Germline CDR1 SGHDT, CDR2 YYEEEE. V was shortened by 3 bases and J by 4 bases, with 4 bases between the two germline ends. The DNA for the CDR3 is TGTGCCAGCAGCTCGCGAGAGACCCAGTACTTC. It translates to CASSSRETQYF.